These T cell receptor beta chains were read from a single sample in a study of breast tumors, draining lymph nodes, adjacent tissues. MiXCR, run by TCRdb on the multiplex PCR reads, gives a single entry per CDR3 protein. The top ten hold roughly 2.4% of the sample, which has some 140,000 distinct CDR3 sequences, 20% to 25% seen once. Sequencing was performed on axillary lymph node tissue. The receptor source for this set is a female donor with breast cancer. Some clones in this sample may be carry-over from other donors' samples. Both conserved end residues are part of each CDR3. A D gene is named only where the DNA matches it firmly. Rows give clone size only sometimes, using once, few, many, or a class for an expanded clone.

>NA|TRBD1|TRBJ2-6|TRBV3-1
CASTMTGLGANVLTF
TGTGCCAGCACGATGACAGGGCTCGGGGCCAACGTCCTGACTTTC
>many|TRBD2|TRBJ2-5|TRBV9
CASSAVPVAGGGETQYF
TGTGCCAGCAGCGCAGTCCCCGTAGCGGGAGGAGGGGAGACCCAGTACTTC
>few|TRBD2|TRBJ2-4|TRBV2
CASSDRLAKYF
TGTGCCAGCAGTGATCGACTAGCAAAGTACTTC
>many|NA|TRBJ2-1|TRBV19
CASSISANEQFF
TGTGCCAGTAGTATTAGCGCGAATGAGCAGTTCTTC
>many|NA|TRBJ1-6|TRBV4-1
CASSQEGANYNSPLHF
TGCGCCAGCAGCCAGGAAGGCGCCAACTATAATTCACCCCTCCACTTT
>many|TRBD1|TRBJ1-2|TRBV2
CASSDLGQGYNYGYTF
TGTGCCAGCAGTGATCTGGGACAGGGCTATAACTATGGCTACACCTTC
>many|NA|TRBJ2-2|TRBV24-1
CATSDLGRNTGELFF
TGTGCCACCAGTGATTTGGGGAGGAACACCGGGGAGCTGTTTTTT
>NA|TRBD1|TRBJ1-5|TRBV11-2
CASSSGTGGTNQPQHF
TGTGCCAGCAGCTCAGGGACAGGGGGGACCAATCAGCCCCAGCATTTT
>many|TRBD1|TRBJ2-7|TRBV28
CASRPPGQGFYEQYF
TGTGCCAGCAGACCCCCGGGACAGGGGTTCTACGAGCAGTACTTC
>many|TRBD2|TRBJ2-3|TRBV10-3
CAISESSGLAGGRDTDTQYF
TGTGCCATCAGTGAATCGAGTGGACTAGCGGGAGGGCGGGATACAGATACGCAGTATTTT
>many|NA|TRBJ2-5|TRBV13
CASSLGSTGKEETQYF
TGTGCCAGCAGCTTAGGCTCAACGGGAAAGGAAGAGACCCAGTACTTC
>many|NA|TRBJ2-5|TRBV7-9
CASSTRVSQETQYF
TGTGCCAGCAGCACGCGGGTCTCTCAAGAGACCCAGTACTTC
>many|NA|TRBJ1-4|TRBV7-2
CASSSSGLNEKLFF
TGTGCCAGCAGCTCCTCGGGGCTTAATGAAAAACTGTTTTTT
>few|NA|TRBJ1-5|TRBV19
CASSFSRRNQPQHF
TGTGCCAGTTCTTTTTCGCGCAGAAATCAGCCCCAGCATTTT
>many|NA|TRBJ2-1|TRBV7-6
CASSLGSYLEQFF
TGTGCCAGCAGCCTCGGGAGTTACCTTGAGCAGTTCTTC
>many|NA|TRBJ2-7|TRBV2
CASSEPIDEQYF
TGTGCCAGCAGTGAACCAATAGACGAGCAGTACTTC
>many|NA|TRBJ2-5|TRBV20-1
CSSIEALETQYF
TGCAGTTCCATAGAGGCCCTGGAGACCCAGTACTTC
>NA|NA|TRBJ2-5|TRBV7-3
CASSPGCTGYQETQYF
TGTGCCAGCAGCCCGGGCTGCACGGGGTACCAAGAGACCCAGTACTTC
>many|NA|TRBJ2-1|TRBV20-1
CSARGLASYNEQFF
TGCAGTGCTAGAGGGTTAGCGTCCTACAATGAGCAGTTCTTC
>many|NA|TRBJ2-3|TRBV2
CASSEQGLDSDTQYF
TGTGCCAGCAGTGAGCAGGGATTGGACTCAGATACGCAGTATTTT
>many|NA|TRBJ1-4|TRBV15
CATSRDPTMAATNEKLFF
TGTGCCACCAGCAGAGACCCCACTATGGCGGCAACTAATGAAAAACTGTTTTTT
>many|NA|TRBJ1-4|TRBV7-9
CASSSQPAGSEKLFF
TGTGCCAGCAGCTCCCAGCCTGCAGGATCTGAAAAACTGTTTTTT
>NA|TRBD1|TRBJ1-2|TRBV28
CASSEDRGIGYTF
TGTGCCAGCAGTGAGGACAGGGGCATAGGCTACACCTTC
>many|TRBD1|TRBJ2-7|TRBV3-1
CASSLNRGHSEQYF
TGTGCCAGCAGCTTAAACAGGGGGCATAGCGAGCAGTACTTC